These 27 T cell receptor beta chains came from one sample sequenced in a study of CD8+ T cells in alopecia areata. Treatment described: oral pan-JAK inhibitor, 5-10 mg twice daily. cDNA prepared by RNA extraction and subsequent reverse transcription served as the template for sequencing. Clones were sequenced by immunoSEQ multiplex PCR, and TCRdb holds only the in-frame ones, with some missing. The table records 42,000 or so clones, more than 90% of them present only once. Sample: CD8+ T cells sorted from blood, taken at week 24, from a patient treated with tofacitinib. The source of these receptors is a human donor with alopecia areata.

This chain connects TRBV27 to TRBJ2-7; 7 bases map to TRBD1. Germline CDR1 reads MNHEY; CDR2 reads SMNVEV (reference sequence). The CDR3 consists of 14 residues. Trimming took 6 bases from V and 5 from J; bases not matched to a gene: 10. The CDR3 region has the DNA TGTGCCAGCAGCAGGGACAGCCAACTAAACGAGCAGTACTTC. The encoded protein is CASSRDSQLNEQYF.

V and J are TRBV7-6 and TRBJ2-7; D unresolved. This CDR3 contains 15 residues. V lost 5 bases and J 2 bases, leaving 16 bases between the germline ends. The germline gives CDR1 SGHVS, CDR2 FNYEAQ. The CDR3 sequence: CASSLRPLGAYEQYF. The CDR3 nucleotides read TGTGCCAGCAGCCTGCGGCCTTTGGGCGCCTACGAGCAGTACTTC.

The CDR3 coding sequence is TGTGCCAGCAGTATCCAGGGGTATCCCTACAATGAGCAGTTCTTC. This sequence encodes CASSIQGYPYNEQFF. The chain has TRBV6-5 and TRBJ2-1; tentatively, D is TRBD1 (6 bases). Germline CDR1 reads MNHEY; CDR2 reads SVGAGI. V was clipped by 5 bases and J by 2 bases, with 13 bases between them. This CDR3 region has 15 residues.

The chain employs TRBV11-2 and TRBJ2-5; either TRBD1 or TRBD2 may supply D (6 bases each). Between the trimmed V and J ends, which lost 3 bases and 5 bases, there was a span of 16 bases. The germline V gene has CDR1 SGHAT and CDR2 FQNNGV. There are 15 residues in the CDR3. The CDR3 nucleotides are TGTGCCAGCAGCTTGACCTGGGGGGCAAAGGAGACCCAGTACTTC. This encodes CASSLTWGAKETQYF.

This sequence joins TRBV29-1 and TRBJ2-3, with D perhaps matching TRBD1 or TRBD2 (5 bases each). The CDR3 consists of 16 residues. Trimming removed 4 bases at V and 0 bases at J, with 17 bases between. Germline V gives CDR1 SQVTM, CDR2 ANQGSEA. The CDR3 here is CSVGEWGSASTDTQYF. DNA of the CDR3: TGCAGCGTTGGAGAGTGGGGGAGTGCTAGCACAGATACGCAGTATTTT.

The genes are TRBV6-1 and TRBJ2-2; TRBD1 agrees at 10 bases. V lost 5 bases and J lost 7; bases outside the gene matches: 7. The germline gives CDR1 MNHNS, CDR2 SASEGT. The CDR3 loop spans 15 amino acids. The CDR3 DNA follows: TGTGCCAGCAGTCCGCGGGACAGGGGCCTCGGGGAGCTGTTTTTT. Protein product: CASSPRDRGLGELFF.

V is TRBV6-5 and J is TRBJ2-1; D uncertain. The CDR3 totals 11 residues. CDR1 is MNHEY and CDR2 is SVGAGI in the germline V gene. V was shortened by 2 bases and J by 10 bases, with 6 bases between the two germline ends. CDR3: CASSYLGEQFF. As DNA, the CDR3 is TGTGCCAGCAGTTACCTAGGGGAGCAGTTCTTC.

This rearrangement joins TRBV6-5 to TRBJ2-7, with TRBD2 identical over 7 bases. V lost 5 bases, J lost 6 bases, and 10 bases stayed unmatched. This CDR3 has 14 amino acids. From germline, CDR1 is MNHEY and CDR2 SVGAGI. The CDR3 sequence: CASSGGGSFSEQYF. The CDR3 DNA follows: TGTGCCAGCAGTGGCGGGGGTAGTTTCAGCGAGCAGTACTTC.

The chain's CDR3 is CASSFSYEQYF. CDR3 DNA sequence: TGTGCCAGCAGCTTCTCCTACGAGCAGTACTTC. The chain couples TRBV7-9 to TRBJ2-7; D is unresolved. The CDR3 spans 11 residues. Germline CDR1 is SEHNR and CDR2 is FQNEAQ (reference sequence). Trimming stripped 3 bases from V and 0 bases from J, with 0 bases between. Looking up the rest from reference TRBV7-9 and TRBJ2-7 gives the full variable domain: DTGVSQNPRHKITKRGQNVTFRCDPISEHNRLYWYRQTLGQGPEFLTYFQNEAQLEKSRLLSDRFSAERPKGSFSTLEIQRTEQGDSAMYLCASSFSYEQYFGPGTRLTVT.

The chain is built from TRBV7-9 and TRBJ1-6; D gene ambiguous. The germline V and J ends were trimmed by 5 bases and 0 bases, with 5 bases remaining between them. Germline CDR1 is SEHNR and CDR2 is FQNEAQ (reference sequence). The CDR3 totals 14 residues. CDR3 residues: CASSAGSYNSPLHF. In DNA form, the CDR3 reads TGTGCCAGCAGCGCCGGCTCCTATAATTCACCCCTCCACTTT.

The rearrangement links TRBV29-1 to TRBJ2-1, with 14 positions matching TRBD2. The CDR3 sequence is 19 residues long. The V and J ends lost 1 base and 0 bases, in that order; junction bases with no gene match: 8. Germline V gene sequence: CDR1 SQVTM, CDR2 ANQGSEA. The CDR3 DNA reads TGCAGCGTTGAAGGTGGGACTAGCGGGGGCCCTAGCTCCTACAATGAGCAGTTCTTC. Encoded protein: CSVEGGTSGGPSSYNEQFF.

The genes are TRBV13 and TRBJ2-5; 8 bases align to TRBD1. The CDR3 totals 14 residues. The V gene's germline CDR1 is PRHDT and CDR2 FYEKMQ (reference sequence). Trimming removed 6 bases from V and 8 bases from J; junction bases left unmatched: 11. CDR3 in amino acids: CASSSGTGLPTQYF. The CDR3 nucleotides are TGTGCCAGCAGTTCCGGGACAGGCCTCCCCACCCAGTACTTC.

The chain recombines TRBV2 with TRBJ1-1, with D possibly matching TRBD1 (5 bases). CDR1 and CDR2 from the germline V gene are SNHLY and FYNNEI. V gave up 7 bases and J gave up 5 bases, with 11 bases separating them. CDR3 length: 12 residues. CDR3 bases: TGTGCCAGCACAGGGTTTTCGACTGAAGCTTTCTTT. This sequence encodes CASTGFSTEAFF.

This rearrangement joins TRBV6-5 to TRBJ2-5, with D perhaps given as TRBD1 or TRBD2 (5 bases each). With 0 bases removed from V and 5 bases from J, the gap between germline ends came to 10 bases. The CDR3 consists of 14 residues. Germline-derived CDR1 and CDR2 are MNHEY and SVGAGI. The CDR3 nucleotides are TGTGCCAGCAGTTACTCCAGGGAGTCGGAGACCCAGTACTTC. It translates to CASSYSRESETQYF.

This clone was seen a single time. The J gene is TRBJ2-5, the V gene TRBV6-4; 9 nucleotides line up with TRBD2. The CDR3 totals 16 residues. Germline V gene sequence: CDR1 MRHNA, CDR2 SNTAGT. V lost 3 bases to trimming and J lost 5 bases; unmatched junction nucleotides: 10. The CDR3 loop is CASSDRTGGGAETQYF. The DNA of the CDR3 is TGTGCCAGCAGTGATCGTACTGGCGGGGGGGCCGAGACCCAGTACTTC.

This clone has a handful of counts. This chain connects TRBV5-6 to TRBJ2-5; D is unclear. The CDR3 spans 13 residues. Deletions cut 0 bases from V and 5 bases from J, with 8 bases between. Per the germline V gene, CDR1 is SGHDT and CDR2 is YYEEEE. CDR3 sequence: CASSLGGWETQYF. CDR3 nucleotides: TGTGCCAGCAGCTTGGGGGGATGGGAGACCCAGTACTTC.

The chain employs TRBV7-9 and TRBJ2-5; unclear D gene. Germline assignment: CDR1 SEHNR and CDR2 FQNEAQ (reference sequence). The CDR3 is made up of 14 amino acids. Between the trimmed V and J ends, which lost 5 bases and 2 bases, there was a span of 12 bases. The CDR3 DNA sequence: TGTGCCAGCAGCCCGCCGACCGTACAAGAGACCCAGTACTTC. This encodes CASSPPTVQETQYF.

This chain joins TRBV4-1 and TRBJ2-2; no definite D call. The CDR3 is made up of 15 amino acids. Germline assignment: CDR1 MGHRA and CDR2 YSYEKL. The V end lost 3 bases, the J end lost 2 bases, and 10 bases lay between the germline ends. CDR3 DNA sequence: TGCGCCAGCAGCCATCTATCGACAAACACCGGGGAGCTGTTTTTT. Residues: CASSHLSTNTGELFF.

The chain couples TRBV11-2 to TRBJ2-3, with 11 bases that match TRBD2. Germline loops: CDR1 SGHAT, CDR2 FQNNGV. This CDR3 contains 16 residues. J lost 3 bases, V lost 5 bases, and 7 bases had no gene match. The CDR3 nucleotides are TGTGCCAGCAGCACCATTAGCGGGGGGGAGACAGATACGCAGTATTTT. Translation: CASSTISGGETDTQYF.

This clone was counted only a few times. The rearrangement links TRBV9 to TRBJ2-1; 8 positions agree with TRBD2. CDR1 and CDR2 (germline): SGDLS, YYNGEE. This CDR3 has 16 residues. V dropped 4 bases and J dropped 8; count of bases not matched to a gene: 14. The CDR3 bases are TGTGCCAGCAGCCCAGGGGAGGGACTAGTTGATTATGAGCAGTTCTTC. Residues: CASSPGEGLVDYEQFF.

This clone was detected only once. The chain combines TRBV7-6 with TRBJ2-5, with D unclear. Trimming shortened V by 1 base and J by 3 bases, and 6 bases separated the two germline ends. This CDR3 is 13 amino acids long. Germline V CDR1 and CDR2: SGHVS, FNYEAQ. CDR3 amino acids: CASSLGGKETQYF. CDR3 DNA: TGTGCCAGCAGCTTAGGAGGAAAAGAGACCCAGTACTTC.

To note about this clone: A read error may account for a junction end that differs from germline. Here the CDR3 DNA reads TGTGCCAGCAGTCTATCACAGGGGGAACTACTCTACGAGCAGTACTTC. It codes for CASSLSQGELLYEQYF. The J gene is TRBJ2-7, the V gene TRBV27, with 8 bases lining up with TRBD1. This CDR3 has 16 residues. The germline V gene has CDR1 MNHEY and CDR2 SMNVEV (reference sequence).

The chain combines TRBV7-6 with TRBJ2-5; D call uncertain. Trimming took 1 base from V and 5 from J, leaving 14 bases between them. The CDR3 extends over 15 amino acids. The germline V gene encodes CDR1 SGHVS and CDR2 FNYEAQ. CDR3 sequence reads: CASSLEATGGETQYF. For the CDR3, the DNA is TGTGCCAGCAGCTTAGAGGCCACGGGTGGGGAGACCCAGTACTTC. Filled out from reference TRBV7-6 and TRBJ2-5, the complete variable domain reads GAGVSQSPRYKVTKRGQDVALRCDPISGHVSLYWYRQALGQGPEFLTYFNYEAQQDKSGLPNDRFSAERPEGSISTLTIQRTEQRDSAMYRCASSLEATGGETQYFGPGTRLLVL.

V is TRBV29-1 and J is TRBJ2-1; 10 bases are a match to TRBD2. Germline V gene sequence: CDR1 SQVTM, CDR2 ANQGSEA. J lost 4 bases, V lost 4 bases, and 10 bases had no gene match. There are 16 residues in the CDR3. CDR3 loop: CSVAPSGGAYYNEQFF. The DNA of the CDR3 is TGCAGCGTTGCCCCCAGCGGGGGGGCGTATTACAATGAGCAGTTCTTC.

The chain employs TRBV25-1 and TRBJ1-3; D may be TRBD1 (5 bases). This CDR3 is 16 amino acids long. Germline CDR1 is MGHDK and CDR2 is SYGVNS. Trimming left V 7 bases short and J 3 bases short, with 19 bases between. CDR3 protein: CASNQIQGLSGNTIYF. The CDR3 DNA is TGTGCCAGCAATCAGATCCAGGGATTAAGTGGAAACACCATATATTTT.

The chain carries TRBV28 and TRBJ2-1, with D tentatively TRBD2 (6 bases). This CDR3 is 16 amino acids long. Germline V lookup: CDR1 MDHEN, CDR2 SYDVKM. Trimming cost V 7 bases and J 0 bases, with 16 bases left between them. In DNA, the CDR3 is TGTGCCAGCATGACAGCGGGCCCTAGCTCCTACAATGAGCAGTTCTTC. Translation gives CASMTAGPSSYNEQFF. Based on the CDR3 plus reference TRBV28 and TRBJ2-1, the full variable domain is DVKVTQSSRYLVKRTGEKVFLECVQDMDHENMFWYRQDPGLGLRLIYFSYDVKMKEKGDIPEGYSVSREKKERFSLILESASTNQTSMYLCASMTAGPSSYNEQFFGPGTRLTVL.

The chain carries TRBV27 and TRBJ2-1, with 14 positions matching TRBD2. Germline assignment: CDR1 MNHEY and CDR2 SMNVEV (reference sequence). The CDR3 length is 15 residues. Trimming removed 4 bases from V and 8 bases from J; junction bases left unmatched: 4. The DNA of the CDR3 is TGTGCCAGCAGTTCTGGACTAGCGGGAGGCGATGAGCAGTTCTTC. Its protein is CASSSGLAGGDEQFF.